This record concerns one T cell receptor beta chain sequence. Its antigen is currently unknown. These data are taken from a study of OX40 agonist ivuxolimab in advanced cancers. At the level of the study: Ivuxolimab doses were 0.01, 0.1, 0.3, 1.5, 3 or 10 mg/kg every 2 weeks. The dose-escalation cohort was roughly 84% male, with a mean age of approximately 61 years, ranging about 20 to 85.

Study outcomes and limitations: In the expanded peripheral T cells, antigen specificity was never determined. Expanded clones tended on average to be more numerous among CD8+ T cells than CD4+.

Some clones are missing from TCRdb's copy, which holds only in-frame ones; the method was immunoSEQ multiplex PCR. The sample lists tens of thousands of clones; roughly nine tenths were seen once. The sequence came from an adult with an advanced solid tumor such as melanoma, head and neck, liver or kidney cancer. The sequencing used CD4+ or CD8+ T cells sorted from blood, collected in a trial of the OX40 agonist ivuxolimab.

In DNA form, the CDR3 reads TGTGCCAGCAGTTACTCTCCGGGGGGTGAGCAGTTCTTC. Its protein product is CASSYSPGGEQFF. This rearrangement joins TRBV6-5 to TRBJ2-1; 7 positions match TRBD2. The CDR3 spans 13 residues. CDR1 is MNHEY and CDR2 is SVGAGI in the germline V gene. The V segment lost 0 bases and the J segment 9 bases; nucleotides outside the gene matches: 2.